Here is one T cell receptor beta chain with its context. TCRdb's table, derived via immunoSEQ multiplex PCR, lists solely in-frame clones and lacks some. The sample holds 100,000 to 150,000 clones, approximately 92% seen once. This entry belongs to a study of control samples from healthy donors and cancer patients. The TCR originated in a man between 18 and 35 years old in good health. The specimen sequenced was blood.

The CDR3 here is CASSSPYDRGGYGYTF. In DNA, the CDR3 is TGTGCCAGCAGCTCGCCCTACGATCGTGGGGGCTATGGCTACACCTTC. V and J are TRBV7-9 and TRBJ1-2, with D possibly being TRBD1 (5 bases). The CDR3 consists of 16 residues. The germline V gene encodes CDR1 SEHNR and CDR2 FQNEAQ (reference sequence). V lost 4 bases to trimming and J lost 4 bases, with 19 bases between them.